Listed here are 28 T cell receptor beta chains from one sample, sequenced in a study of human T cells and chemical hapten exposure. TCRdb used MiXCR to reprocess the RACE reads, holding one entry per CDR3 protein. The table records 180,000 or so distinct CDR3 sequences, 20% to 25% of them present only once. Time point specified: patch test 1, 2 weeks after DPC sensitization. Sample treatment: therapeutic diphenylcyclopropenone sensitization with weekly scalp DPC. The sequences come from whole blood, collected in connection with sensitization to the hapten diphenylcyclopropenone (DPC). The receptor set was obtained from a woman aged 50 to 65 with alopecia areata. Some clones in this sample may be carry-over from other donors' samples.

This clonotype has just a few counts. The chain is built from TRBV29-1 and TRBJ2-4, with 8 bases fitting TRBD2. J lost 0 bases, V lost 5 bases, and 15 bases had no gene match. This CDR3 has 18 amino acids. Germline V gene data show CDR1 as SQVTM and CDR2 as ANQGSEA. CDR3 bases: TGCAGCGTTAGCAGCGGGAGATCTGGACCCCTAGCCAAAAACATTCAGTACTTC. It is translated as CSVSSGRSGPLAKNIQYF.

This clonotype appeared a few times. The chain is built from TRBV20-1 and TRBJ2-7; 7 bases agree with TRBD2. Germline V CDR1 and CDR2: DFQATT, SNEGSKA (reference sequence). V lost 5 bases and J lost 3; bases outside the gene matches: 7. There are 13 residues in the CDR3. The CDR3 loop is CSAPQWEGYEQYF. The DNA for the CDR3 is TGCAGTGCTCCCCAGTGGGAGGGCTACGAGCAGTACTTC.

The genes are TRBV27 and TRBJ1-4, with a tentative D call TRBD1 (5 bases). The V gene's germline CDR1 is MNHEY and CDR2 SMNVEV (reference sequence). The germline V and J ends were trimmed by 5 bases and 7 bases, with 23 bases remaining between them. The CDR3 runs 17 residues. Here the CDR3 DNA reads TGTGCCAGCAGTACTACACACGCCGGGACCGGCTTTGAAAAACTGTTTTTT. Its protein product is CASSTTHAGTGFEKLFF.

The V and J genes are TRBV2 and TRBJ1-6, with D possibly being TRBD1 (5 bases). Germline loops: CDR1 SNHLY, CDR2 FYNNEI. The V end was cut by 6 bases, the J end by 0 bases, with 15 bases between. The CDR3 contains 17 residues. CDR3 DNA: TGTGCCAGCAGGGACGGGACCGCCAGCTCCTATAATTCACCCCTCCACTTT. Translation gives CASRDGTASSYNSPLHF.

This clonotype has more than one count but fewer than ten. The chain has TRBV20-1 and TRBJ2-1, with D unclear. The CDR3 covers 14 residues. V shed 2 bases and J shed 8 bases, with 16 bases lying between them. The germline gives CDR1 DFQATT, CDR2 SNEGSKA (reference sequence). CDR3 region: CSARPKGQRHEQFF. The DNA for the CDR3 is TGCAGTGCTAGACCCAAAGGTCAGAGACATGAGCAGTTCTTC.

This clonotype appeared a few times. The J gene is TRBJ1-3, the V gene TRBV19; the D is unclear. From germline, CDR1 is LNHDA and CDR2 SQIVND (reference sequence). Deletions cut 2 bases from V and 3 bases from J, with 17 bases between. The CDR3 spans 17 residues. The CDR3 bases are TGTGCCAGTAGTATACCCGACACAGTGGCCTATGGAAACACCATATATTTT. This sequence encodes CASSIPDTVAYGNTIYF.

The V gene is TRBV5-1, the J gene TRBJ1-1; maybe TRBD1 (6 bases). The CDR3 is 15 residues long. Germline V gives CDR1 SGHRS, CDR2 YFSETQ. Trimming cost V 4 bases and J 3 bases, with 16 bases left between them. CDR3 in DNA: TGCGCCAGCAGCCCGGAGGGGGGGCCGGACACTGAAGCTTTCTTT. Amino acids: CASSPEGGPDTEAFF.

The V and J genes are TRBV25-1 and TRBJ1-1, with 8 nucleotides matching TRBD1. Germline-derived CDR1 and CDR2 are MGHDK and SYGVNS. The CDR3 sequence is 13 residues long. The junction had 4 bases not matched to a gene; V was cut back by 6 bases and J by 4 bases. CDR3 nucleotides: TGTGCCAGCAGCAGGACAGGGAGCACTGAAGCTTTCTTT. Translation gives CASSRTGSTEAFF.

The CDR3 DNA reads TGCAGTGCTAGGGGACTAGCGGGAGCTCAAGAGACCCAGTACTTC. This translates into CSARGLAGAQETQYF. This chain links TRBV20-1 with TRBJ2-5, with 14 nucleotides matching TRBD2. Germline CDR1 reads DFQATT; CDR2 reads SNEGSKA (reference sequence). J was trimmed by 2 bases and V by 3 bases; bases with no gene match: 2. This CDR3 is built from 15 residues.

V usage is TRBV29-1 and J usage is TRBJ2-7; 7 nucleotides match TRBD2. This CDR3 is built from 13 residues. Germline V gene data show CDR1 as SQVTM and CDR2 as ANQGSEA. V shed 4 bases and J 2 bases; nucleotides not matched to a gene: 5. The CDR3 sequence is CSVVAGPTYEQYF. DNA for the CDR3: TGCAGCGTTGTAGCGGGCCCCACCTACGAGCAGTACTTC.

This clonotype was recorded a few times. The rearrangement links TRBV29-1 to TRBJ2-1; weak D call: TRBD1 (6 bases). The CDR3 is made up of 11 amino acids. Germline values: CDR1 SQVTM, CDR2 ANQGSEA. This CDR3 is CKAHRDNEQFF. CDR3 nucleotides: TGCAAAGCCCACAGGGACAATGAGCAGTTCTTC.

This clonotype was found many times. The chain uses TRBV7-9 and TRBJ2-1; D is undetermined. V dropped 1 base and J dropped 0 bases, with 10 bases sitting between them. The CDR3 is 16 amino acids. Germline V gene data show CDR1 as SEHNR and CDR2 as FQNEAQ (reference sequence). The CDR3 bases are TGTGCCAGCAGCTTAGGTCGATTTAGCTCCTACAATGAGCAGTTCTTC. It translates to CASSLGRFSSYNEQFF.

There are a few counts of this clonotype. V gene TRBV7-3 combines with J gene TRBJ2-5, with D perhaps given as TRBD1 or TRBD2 (5 bases each). Germline V gene sequence: CDR1 SGHTA, CDR2 FQGTGA. Trimming took off 5 bases at V and 3 bases at J, with 16 bases between the two ends. The CDR3 has 15 amino acids. CDR3: CASSPQLGTEETQYF. The CDR3 region has the DNA TGTGCCAGCAGCCCCCAACTCGGGACGGAAGAGACCCAGTACTTC.

The rearrangement uses TRBV4-1 and TRBJ2-2; D ambiguous. The CDR3 loop spans 16 amino acids. Germline V gene data show CDR1 as MGHRA and CDR2 as YSYEKL. V shed 1 base and J shed 0 bases, with 9 bases lying between them. The CDR3 bases are TGCGCCAGCAGCCAAGTCCGGCAGCCGAACACCGGGGAGCTGTTTTTT. It is translated as CASSQVRQPNTGELFF.

This clonotype occurred a few times. This chain uses TRBV6-4 with TRBJ1-4; possible D gene TRBD1, 6 bases. The length of the CDR3 is 16 residues. V was trimmed by 8 bases and J by 3 bases, leaving 19 bases between them. Germline CDR1 and CDR2: MRHNA and SNTAGT. The DNA for the CDR3 is TGTGCCAGCTCCCAGGGGACGGGCAGAGCTAATGAAAAACTGTTTTTT. Translated, it gives CASSQGTGRANEKLFF.

This sequence joins TRBV6-1 and TRBJ2-3, with 13 bases matching TRBD2. The length of the CDR3 is 16 residues. With V trimmed by 6 bases and J by 2 bases, 5 bases remained unmatched. Germline assignment: CDR1 MNHNS and CDR2 SASEGT. Here the CDR3 reads CASRRGLAGTTDTQYF. In DNA, the CDR3 is TGTGCCAGCAGGAGGGGACTAGCGGGGACCACAGATACGCAGTATTTT.

This clonotype was seen more than once but under ten times. The chain recombines TRBV12-3 or TRBV12-4 with TRBJ2-2; TRBD2 matches at 11 bases. The CDR3 loop spans 15 amino acids. Trimming took 2 bases from V and 6 from J; bases not matched to a gene: 2. CDR3 loop: CASSLRTSGPGELFF. The CDR3 DNA is TGTGCCAGCAGTTTACGGACTAGCGGGCCCGGGGAGCTGTTTTTT.

This clonotype was seen only a few times. This chain connects TRBV6-6 to TRBJ1-6, with a weak D call TRBD1 (6 bases). The CDR3 sequence is 16 residues long. CDR1 and CDR2 from the germline V gene are MNHNY and SVGAGI (reference sequence). Trimming removed 6 bases at V and 0 bases at J, with 12 bases between. CDR3 sequence: CASRDTGSSYNSPLHF. The CDR3 coding sequence is TGTGCCAGCAGAGATACAGGGAGCTCCTATAATTCACCCCTCCACTTT.

V and J are TRBV6-2 or TRBV6-3 and TRBJ1-5; D unresolved. V lost 2 bases, J lost 5 bases, and 4 bases lay in between. The CDR3 is 12 amino acids. CDR1 and CDR2 from the germline V gene are MNHEY and SVGEGT. The CDR3 region has the DNA TGTGCCAGCAGTTACAGGGATCAGCCCCAGCATTTT. Translated: CASSYRDQPQHF.

The chain couples TRBV5-1 to TRBJ2-3; the D gene is possibly TRBD2 (5 bases). Germline loops: CDR1 SGHRS, CDR2 YFSETQ. This CDR3 region has 16 residues. V was clipped by 1 base and J by 3 bases, with 15 bases between them. The CDR3 spells CASSLFLDFGTDTQYF. Here the CDR3 DNA reads TGCGCCAGCAGCTTGTTCTTGGACTTCGGTACAGATACGCAGTATTTT. The variable domain in full, completed from reference TRBV5-1 and TRBJ2-3, reads KAGVTQTPRYLIKTRGQQVTLSCSPISGHRSVSWYQQTPGQGLQFLFEYFSETQRNKGNFPGRFSGRQFSNSRSEMNVSTLELGDSALYLCASSLFLDFGTDTQYFGPGTRLTVL.

The chain combines TRBV12-3 or TRBV12-4 with TRBJ2-2; perhaps TRBD2 as D (5 bases). This CDR3 has 14 residues. Trimming removed 8 bases at V and 1 base at J, with 11 bases between. The CDR3 is CASRDKVNTGELFF. The DNA for the CDR3 is TGTGCCAGCCGGGATAAAGTGAACACCGGGGAGCTGTTTTTT.

This clonotype turned up a few times. The J gene is TRBJ2-6, the V gene TRBV15; TRBD1 might be the D (6 bases). V was clipped by 3 bases and J by 0 bases, with 9 bases between them. The CDR3 runs 16 residues. CDR1 is LNHNV, CDR2 YYDKDF, per germline (reference sequence). The CDR3 is CATSRLQGSGANVLTF. The CDR3 region has the DNA TGTGCCACCAGCAGGCTACAGGGCTCTGGGGCCAACGTCCTGACTTTC.

This clonotype was detected a few times. J is TRBJ2-1 and V is TRBV11-3, with D tentatively TRBD1 or TRBD2 (5 bases each). CDR3 length: 14 residues. Deletions cut 2 bases from V and 10 bases from J, with 15 bases between. Germline assignment: CDR1 SGHNT and CDR2 YENEEA. The CDR3 DNA sequence: TGTGCCAGCAGCTTATGGCCCGGGACCCCCGAGCAGTTCTTC. It yields the protein CASSLWPGTPEQFF.

This clonotype has more than one count but fewer than ten. This chain connects TRBV3-1 to TRBJ2-1, with 14 bases lining up with TRBD2. The CDR3 is 15 residues long. The germline CDR1 and CDR2 sequences are LGHDT and YNNKEL (reference sequence). V gave up 5 bases and J gave up 8 bases; unmatched junction bases: 5. CDR3 in amino acids: CASSAGLAGGYEQFF. As DNA, the CDR3 is TGTGCCAGCAGCGCCGGACTAGCGGGAGGCTATGAGCAGTTCTTC.

This clonotype was detected a few times. The CDR3 loop reads CATSRDLTEQFF. Here the CDR3 DNA reads TGTGCCACCAGCAGAGATCTGACTGAGCAGTTCTTC. The chain carries TRBV15 and TRBJ2-1, with D unclear. Trimming took off 0 bases at V and 9 bases at J, with 6 bases between the two ends. CDR1 LNHNV and CDR2 YYDKDF come from the germline V gene (reference sequence). There are 12 residues in the CDR3.

This clonotype was recorded at least ten times. The chain recombines TRBV10-1 with TRBJ1-1; D gene unclear. The V gene's germline CDR1 is WNHNN and CDR2 SYGVQD (reference sequence). This CDR3 is built from 15 residues. Between the trimmed V and J ends, which lost 0 bases and 10 bases, there was a span of 18 bases. The CDR3 here is CASSESLRGLAGAFF. The DNA of the CDR3 is TGCGCCAGCAGTGAGTCGCTTAGAGGGCTTGCGGGAGCTTTCTTT.

In this sample, this clonotype turned up a few times. This chain links TRBV6-5 with TRBJ1-2; 7 bases are shared with TRBD1. Germline CDR1 and CDR2: MNHEY and SVGAGI. J lost 5 bases, V lost 4 bases, and 4 bases had no gene match. CDR3 length: 13 residues. The CDR3 DNA is TGTGCCAGCAGTTGGAGGGGGCCTTATGGCTACACCTTC. This codes for CASSWRGPYGYTF.

This chain links TRBV20-1 with TRBJ2-5; 9 bases line up with TRBD2. Unmatched junction bases numbered 7, after V lost 3 bases and J lost 5 bases. The germline CDR1 and CDR2 sequences are DFQATT and SNEGSKA (reference sequence). This CDR3 is built from 14 residues. The chain's CDR3 is CSARSPSGEETQYF. CDR3 in DNA: TGCAGTGCTAGGTCCCCTAGCGGGGAGGAGACCCAGTACTTC.